This TCR beta chain was sequenced for a study of blood T cell repertoires in COVID-19. As for the study in general: Donors in the United States, Italy and Spain gave samples during acute or convalescent COVID-19. T cells, B-cell-depleted T cells, or PBMCs supplied cDNA or gDNA.

Study processing details: Reference gene primer amplification yielded estimated nucleated cell counts. Produced via immunoSEQ multiplex PCR; TCRdb's table is partial and in-frame only. The V and J calls and clone size come from that table; D and trimming were worked out from the DNA. The sample consists of some 65,000 clones, approximately 93% of them appearing once. The CDR3 length is 14 residues. V was clipped by 4 bases and J by 1 base, with 10 bases between them. The germline CDR1 and CDR2 sequences are LNHDA and SQIVND (reference sequence). The receptor's source is a man between 65 and 79 years old with active COVID-19. This chain connects TRBV19 to TRBJ1-1; tentatively, D is TRBD1 (5 bases). Sequenced input: peripheral blood. The CDR3 DNA reads TGTGCCAGTAGTACGGGACTTAGGAACACTGAAGCTTTCTTT. Translating gives CASSTGLRNTEAFF.